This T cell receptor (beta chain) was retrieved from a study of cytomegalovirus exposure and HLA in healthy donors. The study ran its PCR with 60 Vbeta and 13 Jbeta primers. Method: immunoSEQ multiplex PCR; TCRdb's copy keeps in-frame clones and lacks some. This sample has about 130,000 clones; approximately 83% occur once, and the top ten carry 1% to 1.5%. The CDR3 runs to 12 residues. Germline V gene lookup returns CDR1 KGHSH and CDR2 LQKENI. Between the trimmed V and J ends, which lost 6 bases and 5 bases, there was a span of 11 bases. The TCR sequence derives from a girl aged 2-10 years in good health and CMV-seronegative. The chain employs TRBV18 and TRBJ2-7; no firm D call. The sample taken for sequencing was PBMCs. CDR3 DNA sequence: TGTGCCAGCTCTCGGTATCTCGACGAGCAGTACTTC. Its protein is CASSRYLDEQYF.